This T cell receptor (beta chain) was retrieved from a study of CD8 T cells in Susac syndrome. Random hexamers served to reverse transcribe about 0.45 to 1 ug RNA. Amplification of TCR beta CDR3 used immunoSEQ multiplex PCR across 54 Vbeta and 13 Jbeta. TCRdb fed the immunoSEQ multiplex PCR reads into MiXCR, producing one record per CDR3 protein. The table lists some 300,000 distinct CDR3 sequences, about 82% of them singletons. From blood CD8+ and CD4+ T cells, the TCR beta chain was sequenced. The multiple sclerosis controls, all treatment-naive patients, had relapsing-remitting disease that was stable or active. V lost 0 bases and J lost 2, with 8 bases in between. This CDR3 is built from 14 residues. CDR1 is MGHRA, CDR2 YSYEKL, per germline.

The sequence was collected from a human donor with multiple sclerosis. The sequencing sample was made of CD8+ T cells from PBMCs. The V call is TRBV4-1, the J call TRBJ2-7, with D uncertain. CDR3 in DNA: TGCGCCAGCAGCCAAGATTACCTGCCCTACGAGCAGTACTTC. This gives the protein CASSQDYLPYEQYF.